The following is a T cell receptor (beta chain) sequence with its context. The antigen is not known. The data stem from a study of graft-versus-host responses after intestinal transplantation. Study summary: Multivisceral, liver-intestinal, or isolated intestinal transplants were performed in recipients. General study results and limits: The marrow of recipients harbored GvH clones, and ileum or blood showed some of them first. Levels of circulating GvH clones at their peak were associated with early post-transplant HvG declines.

The table came from immunoSEQ multiplex PCR; TCRdb's copy has only in-frame clones and leaves some out. There are approximately 54,000 clones in the sample; 91% occur only once, and approximately 5.5% lies in the top ten. From germline, CDR1 is SEHNR and CDR2 FQNEAQ (reference sequence). CDR3 length: 12 amino acids. V lost 6 bases and J 3 bases, leaving 7 bases between the germline ends. This receptor was identified in a human patient who received an intestinal transplant, so some T cells may come from the graft donor. The chain is built from TRBV7-9 and TRBJ2-3, with unresolved D. Sequencing was performed on PBMCs, taken roughly 660 days after intestinal transplant. The CDR3 DNA sequence: TGTGCCAGCAGAAAGGTAACAGATACGCAGTATTTT. It codes for CASRKVTDTQYF. The whole variable domain, remainder taken from reference TRBV7-9 and TRBJ2-3, is DTGVSQNPRHKITKRGQNVTFRCDPISEHNRLYWYRQTLGQGPEFLTYFQNEAQLEKSRLLSDRFSAERPKGSFSTLEIQRTEQGDSAMYLCASRKVTDTQYFGPGTRLTVL.